This TCR beta chain originates from a study of read filtering for tumor transcriptome and immune sequencing (dated by TCRdb to 2020 to 2021). Background for the entire study: Of the patients in the cohort, approximately 17 were male and approximately 15 were female, and their mean age was 65.9 years, with a range of roughly 40 to 80. By revised international staging, 8 or 9 patients were R-ISS I, under 20 were R-ISS II and 6 or 7 were R-ISS III. Whole-transcriptome libraries were prepared with the TruSeq RNA Access Library Prep Kit after DNase treatment. TCR-region mapped reads per sample ranged from about 3.5 to 10.27 million with IR-seq versus only roughly 75 to 1273 with RNA-seq. Using the same bone marrow samples, the study compared TCR repertoires obtained by targeted immune repertoire sequencing with those obtained by bulk whole-transcriptome sequencing. One of the main goals was to work out a read-filtering strategy for immune repertoire data, in particular whether clonotypes backed by only a single read should be removed.

The Immunoverse kit was used to build TCR libraries from around 400 ng RNA, with molecular barcoded adaptors covering alpha/delta and beta/gamma chains. TCR library preparation used the same RNA that went into transcriptome sequencing. Sequencing of the TCR libraries was done on an Illumina HiSeq 4000 with 2 x 150 cycles. The study's own analysis went as follows. MiXCR aligned TCR reads to human V, D, J and C references and assembled the aligned reads into CDR3 clonotypes, with quality filtering and error correction included. The tcR package in R was used to analyze clonotype counts and gene usage diversity. For inspection of raw mapping reads, RNA-seq reads were mapped by STAR aligner version 2.5.3a onto GRCh37 of the human genome. To test the effect of sequencing depth on detected clonotypes, IR-seq fastq files were randomly downsampled using Seqtk 1.3. The public reads were reprocessed in TCRdb via fastp at Q25 and MiXCR, keeping in-frame beta chains. Identical CDR3 protein sequences are pooled into one entry, listed with their most common genes and DNA. What appears here as the V and J calls and clone size reflects TCRdb's work, not the paper's. Present in this sample are 25,000 to 35,000 distinct CDR3 sequences, approximately 15% of which were seen just once. The ten most abundant clones make up around two fifths of the sample.

This clonotype came up many times. Its recognized antigen is unknown. No much larger clone is present one base from it, and per-base qualities are unavailable. Results the study describes overall, beyond this receptor: The sorted CD138-negative fraction was a mixed bone marrow immune population, not purified T cells. Compared with RNA-seq, IR-seq captured clonotypes at much higher depth and more reliably, and a smaller IR-seq throughput was enough to identify most shared clonotypes. In IR-seq, 80% to 85% of clonotypes but 3% to 3.5% of total reads were represented by single-read clonotypes, whereas in RNA-seq, roughly three quarters of clonotypes and approximately 45% of reads were represented by single-read clonotypes. The correlation between IR-seq and RNA-seq shared clonotype proportions rose when single-read clonotypes were removed.

Bone marrow was sampled from every patient at the time of active disease. Bone marrow mononuclear cells were isolated by Ficoll-Hypaque density gradient centrifugation. CD138-negative cells were obtained by negative selection after labeling with CD138 magnetic microbeads on a MACS separator, removing myeloma plasma cells. Flow cytometry with CD138 antibodies on an Attune NxT was used to check how pure the isolated cells were. Total RNA was extracted with TRIzol reagent and quantified with a NanoDrop spectrophotometer. For each patient, paired RNA-seq and IR-seq were run on the CD138-negative bone marrow sample from that patient. The V end loses 4 bases and the J end loses 0 bases, and a stretch of 9 bases separates them. The CDR3 contains 13 residues, cysteine and phenylalanine counted. CDR3 DNA is the only sequence kept; it has 39 bases, read in frame from the first base. CDR1 is given as SQVTM and CDR2 as ANQGSEA, both from the germline V gene.

Source material: a population of CD138-negative cells sorted from bone marrow. The intended sense of this specimen's cell subset or site label: bone marrow mononuclear cells depleted of CD138+ plasma/myeloma cells by negative magnetic selection. The sequence is built from TRBV29-1 and TRBJ2-5; no D segment can be confidently identified. This TCR came from a donor aged 40 or older with multiple myeloma. The CDR3 region has the sequence CSVGILYQETQYF. The nucleotide sequence reads TGCAGCGTTGGGATTTTGTACCAAGAGACCCAGTACTTC.